The 13 T cell receptor beta chains presented below share a single source sample, sequenced in a study of cytomegalovirus exposure and HLA in healthy donors. Use of 60 Vbeta and 13 Jbeta primers characterized the PCR. Method: immunoSEQ multiplex PCR; TCRdb's copy keeps in-frame clones and lacks some. This table holds some 200,000 clones, about 81% found once. Material: PBMCs. The source is a woman between 25 and 40 years old in good health and CMV-seronegative.

The V gene is TRBV4-1, the J gene TRBJ2-2; the D gene is possibly TRBD2 (5 bases). CDR1 is MGHRA, CDR2 YSYEKL, per germline. This CDR3 region has 16 residues. The V end was cut by 0 bases, the J end by 7 bases, with 15 bases between. The CDR3 DNA is TGCGCCAGCAGCCAAGATTCTGCTAGCTATAACGGGGAGCTGTTTTTT. Translation: CASSQDSASYNGELFF.

CDR3 residues: CASSPVTAEETQYF. CDR3 DNA: TGCGCCAGCTCTCCCGTCACAGCGGAAGAGACCCAGTACTTC. The rearrangement uses TRBV5-1 and TRBJ2-5, with D perhaps matching TRBD2 (5 bases). The CDR3 consists of 14 residues. Trimming took off 7 bases at V and 3 bases at J, with 16 bases between the two ends. Germline lookup yields CDR1 SGHRS and CDR2 YFSETQ.

Worth noting for this clone: The same CDR3 also results from other DNA sequences found in this sample. The chain recombines TRBV5-4 with TRBJ2-5, with 8 bases aligning to TRBD1. The junction had 2 bases not matched to a gene; V was cut back by 3 bases and J by 1 base. Germline V CDR1 and CDR2: SGHNT, YYREEE (reference sequence). The CDR3 totals 14 residues. The CDR3 coding sequence is TGTGCCAGCAGCTCCACAGGGGGCCAAGAGACCCAGTACTTC. Encoded protein: CASSSTGGQETQYF.

This clone was found a few times. CDR3 nucleotides: TGTGCCAGCAGCCTCAGGACAGGGGGCTACGAGCAGTACTTC. Translating it yields CASSLRTGGYEQYF. This sequence joins TRBV6-5 and TRBJ2-7; 10 bases fit TRBD1. Germline trimming cut 6 bases from V and 3 bases from J; bases unmatched to any gene: 5. The CDR3 is 14 amino acids. CDR1 is MNHEY and CDR2 is SVGAGI in the germline V gene.

The chain couples TRBV18 to TRBJ2-7, with 9 bases fitting TRBD2. Trimming at V came to 2 bases and at J to 5 bases, leaving 4 bases not matched to a gene. CDR3 length: 14 amino acids. Germline loops: CDR1 KGHSH, CDR2 LQKENI. The CDR3 protein is CASSPAGGPHEQYF. The DNA of the CDR3 is TGTGCCAGCTCACCAGCGGGAGGGCCACACGAGCAGTACTTC. The whole variable domain, remainder taken from reference TRBV18 and TRBJ2-7, is NAGVMQNPRHLVRRRGQEARLRCSPMKGHSHVYWYRQLPEEGLKFMVYLQKENIIDESGMPKERFSAEFPKEGPSILRIQQVVRGDSAAYFCASSPAGGPHEQYFGPGTRLTVT.

The V call is TRBV25-1, the J call TRBJ2-7, with 8 nucleotides matching TRBD1. Germline CDR1 MGHDK, CDR2 SYGVNS. Trimming at V came to 8 bases and at J to 3 bases, leaving 12 bases not matched to a gene. This CDR3 has 15 amino acids. CDR3 DNA: TGTGCCAGCCAGTTGACCGGGACAGGAAACTACGAGCAGTACTTC. Its translation: CASQLTGTGNYEQYF.

The rearrangement joins TRBV6-5 to TRBJ2-5, with 12 bases aligning to TRBD1. The end of the DNA fits TRBJ2-7 better, so the J call may be wrong. CDR3 length: 16 amino acids. CDR1 MNHEY and CDR2 SVGAGI come from the germline V gene. The CDR3 DNA follows: TGTGCCAGCAGTTACGAGGGACAGGGGGCTGCCTACGAGCAGTACTTC. Encoded protein: CASSYEGQGAAYEQYF.

The V gene is TRBV7-9, the J gene TRBJ2-5; 9 bases match TRBD2. The CDR3 consists of 14 residues. The trim removed 2 bases at V and 5 bases at J, leaving 3 bases unmatched. Germline-derived CDR1 and CDR2 are SEHNR and FQNEAQ (reference sequence). CDR3: CASSLSGGPETQYF. For the CDR3, the DNA is TGTGCCAGCAGCTTAAGCGGGGGGCCGGAGACCCAGTACTTC.

Only one count was recorded for this clone. This rearrangement joins TRBV5-6 to TRBJ1-5, with 7 bases matching TRBD1. J lost 4 bases, V lost 4 bases, and 5 bases had no gene match. The germline V gene has CDR1 SGHDT and CDR2 YYEEEE. This CDR3 is 14 amino acids long. For the CDR3, the DNA is TGTGCCAGCAGCCCGACAGGGACTAATCAGCCCCAGCATTTT. Translating it yields CASSPTGTNQPQHF.

The chain employs TRBV5-6 and TRBJ2-7, with 11 bases fitting TRBD2. Germline V gene data show CDR1 as SGHDT and CDR2 as YYEEEE. V dropped 5 bases and J dropped 5; count of bases not matched to a gene: 9. This CDR3 is 15 amino acids long. The CDR3 nucleotides read TGTGCCAGCAGGTTAGCCGGGACTAGCGGCGACGAGCAGTACTTC. This codes for CASRLAGTSGDEQYF.

This clone came up a few times. The chain couples TRBV27 to TRBJ2-1; 11 bases map to TRBD2. With V trimmed by 5 bases and J by 3 bases, 12 bases remained unmatched. The CDR3 is 18 residues long. The germline V gene encodes CDR1 MNHEY and CDR2 SMNVEV (reference sequence). The CDR3 here is CASSEVGLAGGIYNEQFF. The CDR3 region has the DNA TGTGCCAGCAGTGAAGTCGGGCTAGCGGGGGGAATCTACAATGAGCAGTTCTTC.

The chain carries TRBV7-2 and TRBJ2-1; D remains ambiguous. The CDR3 totals 15 residues. Trimming cost V 7 bases and J 7 bases, with 20 bases left between them. Germline CDR1 reads SGHTA; CDR2 reads FQGNSA. The CDR3 DNA reads TGTGCCAGCATTCGGCGCGGCGCGGTTGGTAATGAGCAGTTCTTC. Protein product: CASIRRGAVGNEQFF.

The V call is TRBV28, the J call TRBJ2-3; D is possibly TRBD2 (6 bases). CDR1 and CDR2 (germline): MDHEN, SYDVKM. The CDR3 spans 15 residues. V lost 5 bases, J lost 0 bases, and 12 bases lay in between. CDR3 bases: TGTGCCAGCAGTAATAGCGGTCCTAGCACAGATACGCAGTATTTT. Its translation is CASSNSGPSTDTQYF.